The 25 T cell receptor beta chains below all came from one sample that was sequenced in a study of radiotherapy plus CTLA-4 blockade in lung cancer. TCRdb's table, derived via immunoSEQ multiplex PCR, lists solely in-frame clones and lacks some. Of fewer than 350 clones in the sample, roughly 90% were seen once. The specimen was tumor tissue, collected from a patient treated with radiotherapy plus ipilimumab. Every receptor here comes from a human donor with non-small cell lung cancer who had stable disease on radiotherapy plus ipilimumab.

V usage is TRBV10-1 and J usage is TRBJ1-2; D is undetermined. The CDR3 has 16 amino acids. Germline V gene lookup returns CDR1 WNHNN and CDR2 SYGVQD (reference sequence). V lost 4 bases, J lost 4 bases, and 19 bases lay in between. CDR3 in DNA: TGCGCCAGCAGTGCCGTCGGATCGCGAAAGACCTATGGCTACACCTTC. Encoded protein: CASSAVGSRKTYGYTF.

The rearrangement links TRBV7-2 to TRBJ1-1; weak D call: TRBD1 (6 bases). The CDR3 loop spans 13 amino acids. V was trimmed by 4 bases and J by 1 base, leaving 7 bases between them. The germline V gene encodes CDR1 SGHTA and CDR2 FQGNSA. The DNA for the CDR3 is TGTGCCAGCAGCTCGGACAGGAACACTGAAGCTTTCTTT. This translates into CASSSDRNTEAFF. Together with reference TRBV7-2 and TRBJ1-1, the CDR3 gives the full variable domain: GAGVSQSPSNKVTEKGKDVELRCDPISGHTALYWYRQSLGQGLEFLIYFQGNSAPDKSGLPSDRFSAERTGGSVSTLTIQRTQQEDSAVYLCASSSDRNTEAFFGQGTRLTVV.

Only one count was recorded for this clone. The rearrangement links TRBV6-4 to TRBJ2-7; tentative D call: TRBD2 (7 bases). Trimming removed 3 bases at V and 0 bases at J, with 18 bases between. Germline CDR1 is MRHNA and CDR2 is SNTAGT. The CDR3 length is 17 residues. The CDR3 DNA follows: TGTGCCAGCAGTGATAGGGGGGGAGACAGGAGCTCCTACGAGCAGTACTTC. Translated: CASSDRGGDRSSYEQYF.

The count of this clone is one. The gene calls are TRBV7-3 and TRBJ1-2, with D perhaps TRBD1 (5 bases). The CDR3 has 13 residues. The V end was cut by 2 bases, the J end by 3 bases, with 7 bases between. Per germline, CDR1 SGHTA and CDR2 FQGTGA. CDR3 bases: TGTGCCAGCAGCTTAGGAGGGGACTATGGCTACACCTTC. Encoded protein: CASSLGGDYGYTF.

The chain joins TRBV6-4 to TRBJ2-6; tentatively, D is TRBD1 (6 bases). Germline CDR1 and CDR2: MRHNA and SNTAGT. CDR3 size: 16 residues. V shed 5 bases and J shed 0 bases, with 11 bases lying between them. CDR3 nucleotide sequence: TGTGCCAGCAGTCTGGGGGCCTTCTCTGGGGCCAACGTCCTGACTTTC. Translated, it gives CASSLGAFSGANVLTF.

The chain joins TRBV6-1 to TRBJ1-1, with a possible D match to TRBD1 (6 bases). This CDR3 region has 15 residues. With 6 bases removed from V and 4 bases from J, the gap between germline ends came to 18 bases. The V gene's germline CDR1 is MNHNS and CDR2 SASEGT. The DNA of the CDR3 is TGTGCCAGCAGCCCCCCCAGGGGTGGTGTCACTGAAGCTTTCTTT. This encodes CASSPPRGGVTEAFF.

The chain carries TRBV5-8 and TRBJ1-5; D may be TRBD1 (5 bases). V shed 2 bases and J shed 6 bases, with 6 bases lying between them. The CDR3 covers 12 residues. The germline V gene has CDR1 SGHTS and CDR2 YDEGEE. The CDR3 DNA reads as TGTGCCAGCAGCTTAAGGGGTCAGCCCCAGCATTTT. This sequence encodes CASSLRGQPQHF.

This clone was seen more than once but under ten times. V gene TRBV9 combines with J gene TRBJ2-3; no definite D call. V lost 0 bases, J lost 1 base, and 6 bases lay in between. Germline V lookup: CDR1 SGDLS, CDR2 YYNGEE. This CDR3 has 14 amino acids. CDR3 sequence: CASSVGAGTDTQYF. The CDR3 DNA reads TGTGCCAGCAGCGTAGGCGCTGGCACAGATACGCAGTATTTT.

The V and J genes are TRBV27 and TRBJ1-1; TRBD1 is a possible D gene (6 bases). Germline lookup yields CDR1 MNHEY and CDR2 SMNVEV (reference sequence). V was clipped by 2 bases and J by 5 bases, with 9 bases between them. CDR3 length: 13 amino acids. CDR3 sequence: CASSLRGSTEAFF. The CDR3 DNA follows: TGTGCCAGCAGTTTAAGGGGGAGTACTGAAGCTTTCTTT.

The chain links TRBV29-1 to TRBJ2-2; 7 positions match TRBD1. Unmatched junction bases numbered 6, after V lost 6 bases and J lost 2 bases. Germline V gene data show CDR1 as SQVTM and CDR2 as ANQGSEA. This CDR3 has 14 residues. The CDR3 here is CSVGTVVNTGELFF. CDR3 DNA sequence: TGCAGCGTGGGGACAGTGGTTAACACCGGGGAGCTGTTTTTT.

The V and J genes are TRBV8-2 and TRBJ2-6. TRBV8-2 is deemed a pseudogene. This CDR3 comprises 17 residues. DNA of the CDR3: TGTGGCACCCCTTGGAAGATAACACAAAGTCGGGCCAACGTCCTGACTTTC. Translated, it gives CGTPWKITQSRANVLTF.

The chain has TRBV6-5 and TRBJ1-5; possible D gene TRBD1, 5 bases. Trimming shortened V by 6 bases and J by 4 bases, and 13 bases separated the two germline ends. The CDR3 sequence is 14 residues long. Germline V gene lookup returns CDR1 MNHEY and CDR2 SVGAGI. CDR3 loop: CASREGATNQPQHF. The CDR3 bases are TGTGCCAGCAGAGAAGGGGCGACTAATCAGCCCCAGCATTTT.

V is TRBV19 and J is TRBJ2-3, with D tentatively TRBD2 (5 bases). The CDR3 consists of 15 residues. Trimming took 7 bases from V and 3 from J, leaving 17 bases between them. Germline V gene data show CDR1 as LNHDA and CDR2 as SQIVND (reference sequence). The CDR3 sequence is CASNSIRGSTDTQYF. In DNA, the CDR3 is TGTGCCAGTAACTCTATAAGAGGGTCAACAGATACGCAGTATTTT. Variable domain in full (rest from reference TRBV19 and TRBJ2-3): DGGITQSPKYLFRKEGQNVTLSCEQNLNHDAMYWYRQDPGQGLRLIYYSQIVNDFQKGDIAEGYSVSREKKESFPLTVTSAQKNPTAFYLCASNSIRGSTDTQYFGPGTRLTVL.

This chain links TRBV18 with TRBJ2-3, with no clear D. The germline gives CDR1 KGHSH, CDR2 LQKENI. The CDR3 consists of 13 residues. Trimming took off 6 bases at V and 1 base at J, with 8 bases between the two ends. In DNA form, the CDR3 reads TGTGCCAGCTCCTTAGCTGGCACAGATACGCAGTATTTT. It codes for CASSLAGTDTQYF. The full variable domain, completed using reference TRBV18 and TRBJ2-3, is NAGVMQNPRHLVRRRGQEARLRCSPMKGHSHVYWYRQLPEEGLKFMVYLQKENIIDESGMPKERFSAEFPKEGPSILRIQQVVRGDSAAYFCASSLAGTDTQYFGPGTRLTVL.

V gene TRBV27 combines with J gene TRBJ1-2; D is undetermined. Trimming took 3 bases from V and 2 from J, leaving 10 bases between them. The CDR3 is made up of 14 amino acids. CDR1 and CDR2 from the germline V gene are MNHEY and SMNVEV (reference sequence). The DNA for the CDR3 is TGTGCCAGCAGTTTCGAGGGCGGGAACTATGGCTACACCTTC. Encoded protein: CASSFEGGNYGYTF.

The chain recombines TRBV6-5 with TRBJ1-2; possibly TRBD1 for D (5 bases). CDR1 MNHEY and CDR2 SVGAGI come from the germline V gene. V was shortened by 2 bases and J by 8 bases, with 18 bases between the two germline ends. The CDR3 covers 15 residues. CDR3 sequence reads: CASSYQPGTAQGYTF. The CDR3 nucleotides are TGTGCCAGCAGTTACCAACCAGGGACGGCTCAGGGCTACACCTTC.

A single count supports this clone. CDR3 nucleotide sequence: TGTGCCAGTAGTATTGCTAGCGGGGCCCTACAAGAGACCCAGTACTTC. Protein sequence: CASSIASGALQETQYF. This chain links TRBV19 with TRBJ2-5; 9 positions agree with TRBD2. Germline-derived CDR1 and CDR2 are LNHDA and SQIVND (reference sequence). The CDR3 sequence is 16 residues long. J was trimmed by 2 bases and V by 3 bases; bases with no gene match: 7.

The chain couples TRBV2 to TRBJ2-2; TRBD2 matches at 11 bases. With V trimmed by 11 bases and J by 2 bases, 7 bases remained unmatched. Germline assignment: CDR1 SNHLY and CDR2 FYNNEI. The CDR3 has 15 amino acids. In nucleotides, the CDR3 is TGTGCCGACGGACTAGCGGGTCCCAACACCGGGGAGCTGTTTTTT. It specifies CADGLAGPNTGELFF.

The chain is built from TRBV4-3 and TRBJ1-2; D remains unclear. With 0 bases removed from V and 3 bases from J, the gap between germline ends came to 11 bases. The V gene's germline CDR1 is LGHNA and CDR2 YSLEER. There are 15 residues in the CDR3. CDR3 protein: CASSQDLQNHYGYTF. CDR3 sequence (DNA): TGCGCCAGCAGCCAAGATCTACAGAACCACTATGGCTACACCTTC.

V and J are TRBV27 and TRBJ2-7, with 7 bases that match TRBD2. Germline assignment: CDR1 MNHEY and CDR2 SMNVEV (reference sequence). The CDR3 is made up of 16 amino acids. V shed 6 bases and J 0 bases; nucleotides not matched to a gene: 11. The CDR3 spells CASSRNSLADSYEQYF. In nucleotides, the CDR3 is TGTGCCAGCAGCCGCAACTCGCTAGCGGACTCCTACGAGCAGTACTTC.

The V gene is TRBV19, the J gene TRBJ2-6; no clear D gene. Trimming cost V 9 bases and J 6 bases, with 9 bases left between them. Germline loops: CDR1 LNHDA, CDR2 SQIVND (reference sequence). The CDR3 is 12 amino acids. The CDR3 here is CASRAEANVLTF. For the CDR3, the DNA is TGTGCCAGCAGAGCCGAGGCCAACGTCCTGACTTTC.

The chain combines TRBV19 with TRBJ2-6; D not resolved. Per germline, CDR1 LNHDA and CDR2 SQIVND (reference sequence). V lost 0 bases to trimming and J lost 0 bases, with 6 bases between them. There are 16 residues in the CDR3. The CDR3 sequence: CASSIDLNSGANVLTF. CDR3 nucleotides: TGTGCCAGTAGTATAGACCTTAACTCTGGGGCCAACGTCCTGACTTTC.

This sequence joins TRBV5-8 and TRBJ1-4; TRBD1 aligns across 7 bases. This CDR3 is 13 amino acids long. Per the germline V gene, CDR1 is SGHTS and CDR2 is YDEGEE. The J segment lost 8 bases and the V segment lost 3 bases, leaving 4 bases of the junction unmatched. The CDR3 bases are TGTGCCAGCAGCTCCGGACAGGCGGAAAAACTGTTTTTT. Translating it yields CASSSGQAEKLFF.

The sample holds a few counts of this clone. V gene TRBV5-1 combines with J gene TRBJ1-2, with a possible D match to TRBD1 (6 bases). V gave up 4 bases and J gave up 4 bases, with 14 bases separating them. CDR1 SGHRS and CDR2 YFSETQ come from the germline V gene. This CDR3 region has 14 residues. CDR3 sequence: CASSPPGQLYGYTF. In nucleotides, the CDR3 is TGCGCCAGCAGCCCCCCGGGACAACTCTATGGCTACACCTTC. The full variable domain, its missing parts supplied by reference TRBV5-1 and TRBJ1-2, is KAGVTQTPRYLIKTRGQQVTLSCSPISGHRSVSWYQQTPGQGLQFLFEYFSETQRNKGNFPGRFSGRQFSNSRSEMNVSTLELGDSALYLCASSPPGQLYGYTFGSGTRLTVV.

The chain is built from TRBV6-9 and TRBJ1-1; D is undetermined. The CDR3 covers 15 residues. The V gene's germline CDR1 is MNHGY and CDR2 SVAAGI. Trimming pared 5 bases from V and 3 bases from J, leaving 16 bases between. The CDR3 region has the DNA TGTGCCAGCAGTGACCCCATTGGGGAGGACACTGAAGCTTTCTTT. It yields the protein CASSDPIGEDTEAFF.